What follows are 19 T cell receptor beta chains derived from one specimen sequenced in a study of blood T cells in healthy people across ages. A J-beta primer mix and a sample-barcoded 5' primer were used in a second PCR of roughly 6 to 11 cycles. TCRdb analysed the 5' RACE reads with MiXCR anew, one entry per CDR3 protein. The table lists some 1,000,000 distinct CDR3 sequences, under 30% of them singletons, with approximately 0.79% in the top ten. These sequences were also reported in another study, on T cells of mothers and their children.

The sample consisted of blood. All receptors derive from a girl aged 2 to 10 in good health.

This clonotype was counted only a few times. J is TRBJ2-2 and V is TRBV3-1; tentatively, D is TRBD2 (5 bases). The V end was cut by 3 bases, the J end by 8 bases, with 7 bases between. The CDR3 spans 12 residues. Germline V CDR1 and CDR2: LGHDT, YNNKEL (reference sequence). CDR3 amino acids: CASSHRGGELFF. As DNA, the CDR3 is TGTGCCAGCAGCCATCGCGGGGGGGAGCTGTTTTTT.

The V and J genes are TRBV20-1 and TRBJ1-1, with unresolved D. Germline CDR1 is DFQATT and CDR2 is SNEGSKA (reference sequence). This CDR3 is built from 11 residues. The V gene lost 8 bases and the J gene lost 1 base, with 8 bases spanning the gap. The CDR3 bases are TGCAGTCCTCCCTGGAACACTGAAGCTTTCTTT. It yields the protein CSPPWNTEAFF.

This clonotype has a count of ten or more. The chain links TRBV7-9 to TRBJ1-2; no definite D call. The CDR3 runs 13 residues. Germline assignment: CDR1 SEHNR and CDR2 FQNEAQ (reference sequence). V was clipped by 1 base and J by 8 bases, with 11 bases between them. CDR3 bases: TGTGCCAGCAGCTTAGGTCTCACCGACGGCTACACCTTC. Encoded protein: CASSLGLTDGYTF.

V gene TRBV19 combines with J gene TRBJ1-1; D is ambiguous. The CDR3 is made up of 13 amino acids. In germline, CDR1 is LNHDA, CDR2 SQIVND (reference sequence). V shed 4 bases and J shed 3 bases, with 9 bases lying between them. CDR3 DNA sequence: TGTGCCAGTAGTACCCTGGGGTACACTGAAGCTTTCTTT. As protein: CASSTLGYTEAFF.

The rearrangement uses TRBV27 and TRBJ2-7, with D perhaps matching TRBD2 (5 bases). CDR3 length: 14 residues. V lost 0 bases and J 7 bases, leaving 13 bases between the germline ends. The germline CDR1 and CDR2 sequences are MNHEY and SMNVEV (reference sequence). In DNA, the CDR3 is TGTGCCAGCAGTTTATCGAAGGATTCGGGGGAGCAGTACTTC. It codes for CASSLSKDSGEQYF.

This clonotype was seen many times. The CDR3 protein is CASSPGTGELFF. In DNA form, the CDR3 reads TGTGCCAGCAGTCCGGGGACCGGGGAGCTGTTTTTT. This chain joins TRBV2 and TRBJ2-2; D might be TRBD2 (5 bases). From germline, CDR1 is SNHLY and CDR2 FYNNEI. This CDR3 region has 12 residues. V was shortened by 5 bases and J by 5 bases, with 6 bases between the two germline ends.

This clonotype was observed a handful of times. V usage is TRBV12-3 or TRBV12-4 and J usage is TRBJ1-2; D is perhaps TRBD1 (6 bases). The length of the CDR3 is 14 residues. Between the trimmed V and J ends, which lost 3 bases and 6 bases, there was a span of 14 bases. CDR3 amino acids: CASSFRGGGDGYTF. The CDR3 DNA reads TGTGCCAGCAGTTTCAGGGGAGGAGGTGATGGCTACACCTTC.

In this sample, this clonotype turned up once. The chain has TRBV4-1 and TRBJ1-3; possibly TRBD1 for D (5 bases). CDR3 length equals 15 residues. Germline assignment: CDR1 MGHRA and CDR2 YSYEKL. V lost 4 bases and J 3 bases, leaving 13 bases between the germline ends. CDR3 sequence (DNA): TGCGCCAGCAGCCGGGGAAGGGGTGGTGGAAACACCATATATTTT. As protein: CASSRGRGGGNTIYF.

This clonotype came up a few times. This chain uses TRBV20-1 with TRBJ2-7, with 12 bases identical to TRBD2. The CDR3 is made up of 15 amino acids. Per germline, CDR1 DFQATT and CDR2 SNEGSKA (reference sequence). Losses at the gene ends were 3 bases for V and 4 bases for J; bases not matched to a gene: 7. The CDR3 loop is CSARAGLAGRYEQYF. The CDR3 nucleotides read TGCAGTGCTAGGGCTGGACTAGCGGGGAGGTACGAGCAGTACTTC.

The gene calls are TRBV20-1 and TRBJ2-3, with 11 positions matching TRBD2. The CDR3 sequence is 15 residues long. Germline loops: CDR1 DFQATT, CDR2 SNEGSKA (reference sequence). Trimming at V came to 0 bases and at J to 3 bases, leaving 2 bases not matched to a gene. CDR3 nucleotide sequence: TGCAGTGCTAGAGATAGCGGGGGGGCGACAGATACGCAGTATTTT. This gives the protein CSARDSGGATDTQYF.

This clonotype was detected only a few times. The chain has TRBV28 and TRBJ2-1; the D gene could be TRBD1 or TRBD2 (6 bases each). Trimming left V 5 bases short and J 7 bases short, with 21 bases between. Germline CDR1 MDHEN, CDR2 SYDVKM. The CDR3 has 16 amino acids. The DNA of the CDR3 is TGTGCCAGCAGTAGTCGAGGGGGAGTTGGGGGGAATGAGCAGTTCTTC. Protein sequence: CASSSRGGVGGNEQFF.

The chain recombines TRBV19 with TRBJ2-5; D is unresolved. TRBJ2-1 explains the end of the DNA better; the J call may be wrong. Germline V gene sequence: CDR1 LNHDA, CDR2 SQIVND (reference sequence). The CDR3 contains 11 residues. CDR3 DNA: TGTGCCAGTAGCCAGATCAATGAGCAGTTCTTC. Protein: CASSQINEQFF.

The sample holds a few counts of this clonotype. The rearrangement uses TRBV2 and TRBJ2-2; D is unclear. CDR1 and CDR2 from the germline V gene are SNHLY and FYNNEI. The length of the CDR3 is 15 residues. The V and J ends lost 1 base and 5 bases respectively, with 11 bases between them. The CDR3 loop reads CASSEVVGRTGELFF. The CDR3 DNA sequence: TGTGCCAGCAGTGAAGTTGTAGGTAGGACCGGGGAGCTGTTTTTT.

This clonotype was detected only a few times. The chain links TRBV4-2 to TRBJ1-1; D might be TRBD1 (5 bases). The CDR3 is 12 amino acids. The ends were cut back, 4 bases at V and 11 bases at J, with 14 bases in the middle. Germline lookup yields CDR1 LGHNA and CDR2 YNFKEQ. The CDR3 DNA is TGTGCCAGCAGCCCAGGGAATCCCCTGGCTTTCTTT. This codes for CASSPGNPLAFF.

The table lists this clonotype with a few counts. This sequence joins TRBV3-1 and TRBJ1-4, with unresolved D. The V gene lost 4 bases and the J gene lost 8 bases, with 11 bases spanning the gap. Germline V lookup: CDR1 LGHDT, CDR2 YNNKEL (reference sequence). The CDR3 is 13 amino acids. CDR3 residues: CASSRIQGEKLFF. The CDR3 nucleotides read TGTGCCAGCAGCCGAATACAAGGGGAAAAACTGTTTTTT.

The V call is TRBV4-1, the J call TRBJ2-5, with 7 bases matching TRBD1. This CDR3 comprises 17 residues. CDR1 and CDR2 from the germline V gene are MGHRA and YSYEKL. V was clipped by 4 bases and J by 3 bases; unmatched bases: 14. The CDR3 DNA is TGCGCCAGCAGCCTACGGACAAGTCGACAGGGTGAAGAGACCCAGTACTTC. Translated: CASSLRTSRQGEETQYF.

The V call is TRBV11-2, the J call TRBJ1-2; TRBD1 might be the D (5 bases). In germline, CDR1 is SGHAT, CDR2 FQNNGV. CDR3 length: 14 amino acids. V was clipped by 0 bases and J by 4 bases, with 9 bases between them. The DNA of the CDR3 is TGTGCCAGCAGCTTAGATCCAGACAGCTATGGCTACACCTTC. The encoded protein is CASSLDPDSYGYTF.

The chain joins TRBV12-3 or TRBV12-4 to TRBJ1-5, with 12 bases matching TRBD1. CDR3 length: 15 amino acids. Trimming at V came to 9 bases and at J to 4 bases, leaving 7 bases not matched to a gene. CDR3 coding DNA: TGTGCCAGTGGGACAGGGGGCTTGAGTAATCAGCCCCAGCATTTT. This encodes CASGTGGLSNQPQHF.

The chain recombines TRBV14 with TRBJ2-3; a weak D match, TRBD2 (5 bases). V lost 3 bases and J lost 0, with 16 bases in between. Germline CDR1 reads SGHDN; CDR2 reads FVKESK. The CDR3 loop spans 17 amino acids. The CDR3: CASSQGVQTPSTDTQYF. CDR3 coding DNA: TGTGCCAGCAGCCAGGGAGTCCAGACTCCTAGCACAGATACGCAGTATTTT.